This is a list of T cell receptor beta chains from one sample in a study of T cell changes during pregnancy in multiple sclerosis. Profiled with immunoSEQ multiplex PCR; TCRdb holds only in-frame clones, not every one. The sample has under 50,000 clones, about 91% seen once. Sample: CD4+ T cells from peripheral blood mononuclear cells, taken in the third trimester of pregnancy. These receptor sequences come from a female donor with multiple sclerosis, enrolled in a pregnancy study. Each CDR3 is given with its conserved first and last residue.

j_call,v_call,cdr3_aa
TRBJ1-6,TRBV6-6,CASRDRGLSPLHF
TRBJ2-3,TRBV6-5,CASSYLGTSTDTQYF
TRBJ2-7,TRBV6-6,CASSWVAQGWGEQYF
TRBJ2-4,TRBV5-1,CASSLEPQGNGKNIQYF
TRBJ2-5,TRBV29-1,CSVDRSGRVETQYF
TRBJ2-2,TRBV11-3,CASSLVLAGRTGELFF
TRBJ1-3,TRBV5-8,CASSLGPSGNTIYF
TRBJ1-2,TRBV5-4,CASSLGPSGYTF
TRBJ2-2,TRBV6-4,CASGRTSGITGELFF
TRBJ2-2,TRBV7-2,CASERVQGQDTGELFF
TRBJ2-1,TRBV18,CASSPDTGMYNEQFF
TRBJ2-7,TRBV28,CASNSGGRPTEQYF
TRBJ2-7,TRBV11-2,CASSWGGGKFYEQYF
TRBJ1-2,TRBV5-1,CASSLRDRDYYYTF
TRBJ2-1,TRBV7-3,CASTASGESYNEQFF
TRBJ1-1,TRBV2,CASSTGGGTEAFF
TRBJ2-3,TRBV5-4,CASSLPTSGTVLTDTQYF
TRBJ2-5,TRBV30,CAWGVAGGYQETQYF
TRBJ2-6,TRBV7-2,CASSFRLAGGVSGANVLTF
TRBJ1-5,TRBV18,CASSLGQGAGQPQHF
TRBJ2-7,TRBV28,CASSRLAGDEQYF
TRBJ2-3,TRBV28,CASSLPGTSGRNTQYF
TRBJ2-1,TRBV5-4,CASSLKSADYNEQFF
TRBJ2-7,TRBV5-6,CASSFGLAGVSEQYF
TRBJ1-2,TRBV28,CASSPGQDYGYTF